A single T cell receptor beta chain is shown here with its context. These data are taken from a study of blood T cell repertoires in COVID-19. TCRdb's copy holds only in-frame clones and misses some; the assay was immunoSEQ multiplex PCR. The top ten hold approximately 6.7% of the sample, which has under 80,000 clones, 80% to 90% seen once. The CDR3 length is 14 residues. J gave up 4 bases and V 2 bases, and 4 bases lay outside the gene matches. In germline, CDR1 is GTSNPN, CDR2 SVGIG (reference sequence). This chain joins TRBV30 and TRBJ2-1, with 8 bases that match TRBD2. The sequencing sample was made of peripheral blood. The clonotype comes from a woman aged 80 or older with active COVID-19. For the CDR3, the DNA is TGTGCCTGGAGTTCTAGCGGGCTATACAATGAGCAGTTCTTC. This translates into CAWSSSGLYNEQFF.